The clone carrying this TCR beta chain has a handful of counts. This entry belongs to a study of T cell changes during pregnancy in multiple sclerosis. The CDR3 spans 16 residues. The V end lost 5 bases, the J end lost 4 bases, and 17 bases lay between the germline ends. The germline gives CDR1 SEHNR, CDR2 FQNEAQ (reference sequence). Assay: immunoSEQ multiplex PCR; the TCRdb copy retains only in-frame clones and omits some. This sample has over 70,000 clones, with around 92% found just once. Here the sequenced sample was peripheral blood, taken in the third trimester of pregnancy. The receptor was derived from a female donor in good health, enrolled as a control in a pregnancy study. The rearrangement links TRBV7-9 to TRBJ1-4; D call uncertain. CDR3 sequence: CASSHNSPPGNEKLFF. The CDR3 DNA reads as TGTGCCAGCAGCCATAACTCACCGCCGGGTAATGAAAAACTGTTTTTT.